This entry lists 5 T cell receptor beta chains sequenced from one sample in a study of tumor and adjacent non-tumor tissue in lung cancer. Three rounds of nested PCR, following a modified ARM-PCR protocol, produced the TCRbeta library. TCRdb processed the multiplex PCR reads anew with MiXCR; each CDR3 protein has one entry. Among approximately 75,000 distinct CDR3 sequences listed, around four fifths were seen once. No cell sorting was done before RNA was extracted from the tissue. Sequenced material: lung tumor tissue. The source of these receptors is a woman aged 50 to 60 with non-small cell lung cancer.

This clonotype showed up just once. A read error may produce the germline difference seen at one junction end. The CDR3 DNA sequence: TGTGCCAGCATCCTAGCGGGGGGAACCGGGAAGCTGTTTTTT. This translates into CASILAGGTGKLFF. The chain employs TRBV11-3 and TRBJ2-2, with 11 bases fitting TRBD2. There are 14 residues in the CDR3. Germline loops: CDR1 SGHNT, CDR2 YENEEA.

About this clonotype itself: Mismatch with germline at one junction end may stem from a read error. This chain uses TRBV6-2 or TRBV6-3 with TRBJ2-3; D is ambiguous. Per the germline V gene, CDR1 is MNHEY and CDR2 is SVGEGT. The CDR3 is 13 residues long. The CDR3 sequence is CASSSIYTDTRHF. The CDR3 DNA reads as TGTGCCAGCAGTTCAATATACACAGATACGCGGCATTTT.

A note on this clonotype: Its ends do not fully match the called genes, so a read error is possible. This chain uses TRBV29-1 with TRBJ2-7, with D unclear. The V gene's germline CDR1 is SQVTM and CDR2 ANQGSEA. The CDR3 consists of 12 residues. The CDR3: CSVDSRLGEQYF. CDR3 bases: TGCAGTGTTGATTCCAGGCTGGGCGAGCAGTACTTC.

In the case of this clonotype: Given a much more abundant clone one base away, this may be a read error. The CDR3 nucleotides are TGTGCCAGCAATGAAGCCGAACCGAGCTCCTACAATGAGCAGTTCTTC. Translating gives CASNEAEPSSYNEQFF. The rearrangement uses TRBV2 and TRBJ2-1, with D uncertain. CDR1 SNHLY and CDR2 FYNNEI come from the germline V gene. The CDR3 is 16 residues long.

On this clonotype: An end of the junction does not agree with germline; a read error may underlie this. The J gene is TRBJ2-5, the V gene TRBV29-1; TRBD1 or TRBD2 may be the D gene (5 bases each). The CDR3 length is 13 residues. The germline CDR1 and CDR2 sequences are SQVTM and ANQGSEA. CDR3 sequence reads: CSVSEDLGETQHF. In DNA, the CDR3 is TGCAGCGTTTCTGAGGATTTGGGGGAGACCCAGCACTTC.